The clone carrying this T cell receptor (beta chain) was recorded many times. What it recognizes is unknown. The data belong to a study of breast tumors, draining lymph nodes, adjacent tissues. The study's findings and limits: Data only fit, rather than demonstrated, lymph node origin of most tumor T cells.

The V gene lost 4 bases and the J gene lost 2 bases, with 18 bases spanning the gap. The CDR3 is 16 residues long. CDR1 is LNHDA and CDR2 is SQIVND in the germline V gene (reference sequence). TCRdb redid the calling of the multiplex PCR reads with MiXCR, one entry per CDR3 protein. This table has about 15,000 distinct CDR3 sequences, under 60% appearing once. Sequencing input: tumor-adjacent breast tissue. The chain has TRBV19 and TRBJ2-7; D is possibly TRBD1 (5 bases). The sequence was collected from a female donor with breast cancer. Some clones in this sample may be carry-over from other donors' samples. As DNA, the CDR3 is TGTGCCAGTAGTAGTTCTCTTGGGCAGGACACCTACGAGCAGTACTTC. Its translation: CASSSSLGQDTYEQYF.